A single sample gave rise to the 29 T cell receptor beta chains below, sequenced in a study of blood T cell repertoires in COVID-19. Assay used: immunoSEQ multiplex PCR; TCRdb lists only in-frame clones, some missing. Of around 250,000 clones in the sample, about 90% were seen once. Sequences were obtained from PBMCs or T cells enriched from blood (not recorded which). The source of these receptors is a human donor in a cohort exposed to, infected with or recovered from COVID-19 (not recorded which). The donor label of this sample is uncertain.

The count of this clone is one. The rearrangement uses TRBV2 and TRBJ1-1; D unresolved. The V gene's germline CDR1 is SNHLY and CDR2 FYNNEI. The CDR3 consists of 13 residues. V dropped 3 bases and J dropped 0 bases, with 5 bases sitting between them. The CDR3 loop is CASSDELNTEAFF. The CDR3 nucleotides are TGTGCCAGCAGTGACGAGTTGAACACTGAAGCTTTCTTT.

This clone was counted once. The J gene is TRBJ1-5, the V gene TRBV6-2 or TRBV6-3, with D unresolved. From germline, CDR1 is MNHEY and CDR2 SVGEGT. V lost 2 bases, J lost 5 bases, and 7 bases lay in between. The CDR3 length is 13 residues. CDR3 sequence: CASSYVEDQPQHF. For the CDR3, the DNA is TGTGCCAGCAGTTACGTGGAGGATCAGCCCCAGCATTTT.

This clone was counted a single time. The CDR3 loop reads CAITQGMGGYTF. The CDR3 DNA sequence: TGTGCCATCACACAGGGGATGGGGGGCTACACCTTC. The chain carries TRBV2 and TRBJ1-2; TRBD1 matches 7 bases. Germline lookup yields CDR1 SNHLY and CDR2 FYNNEI. This CDR3 has 12 residues. Trimming at V came to 10 bases and at J to 8 bases, leaving 10 bases not matched to a gene. The full variable domain, with the rest looked up from reference TRBV2 and TRBJ1-2, is EPEVTQTPSHQVTQMGQEVILRCVPISNHLYFYWYRQILGQKVEFLVSFYNNEISEKSEIFDDQFSVERPDGSNFTLKIRSTKLEDSAMYFCAITQGMGGYTFGSGTRLTVV.

The chain has TRBV6-6 and TRBJ1-1; tentative D call: TRBD1 (5 bases). The CDR3 totals 11 residues. Germline-derived CDR1 and CDR2 are MNHNY and SVGAGI (reference sequence). Deletions cut 8 bases from V and 10 bases from J, with 14 bases between. The CDR3 DNA is TGTGCCAGCGGAGAACAGGTACTAGCTTTCTTT. It encodes CASGEQVLAFF.

This clone was picked up one time. CDR3 DNA sequence: TGTGCCAGCAGTGAGGGACAGAGGCCCTCCTACGAGCAGTACTTC. Its protein product is CASSEGQRPSYEQYF. V usage is TRBV6-1 and J usage is TRBJ2-7; 7 bases are a match to TRBD1. This CDR3 is 15 amino acids long. The J segment lost 0 bases and the V segment lost 3 bases, leaving 5 bases of the junction unmatched. From germline, CDR1 is MNHNS and CDR2 SASEGT.

The chain is built from TRBV10-1 and TRBJ2-2, with D possibly TRBD2 on 5 matching bases. Germline values: CDR1 WNHNN, CDR2 SYGVQD (reference sequence). Trimming cost V 8 bases and J 4 bases, with 8 bases left between them. The CDR3 covers 12 residues. The CDR3 protein is CASRSGTGELFF. The CDR3 nucleotides are TGCGCCAGCCGCAGCGGCACCGGGGAGCTGTTTTTT.

The gene calls are TRBV27 and TRBJ1-2, with 9 bases identical to TRBD1. J lost 3 bases, V lost 5 bases, and 7 bases had no gene match. The CDR3 runs 15 residues. Germline V gene data show CDR1 as MNHEY and CDR2 as SMNVEV (reference sequence). Here the CDR3 reads CASSRGDREDYGYTF. In DNA, the CDR3 is TGTGCCAGCAGTCGCGGGGACAGGGAGGACTATGGCTACACCTTC.

The J gene is TRBJ2-1, the V gene TRBV24-1, with no clear D. The CDR3 contains 12 residues. From germline, CDR1 is KGHDR and CDR2 SFDVKD. Trimming took off 2 bases at V and 7 bases at J, with 5 bases between the two ends. CDR3 loop: CATSDSGNEQFF. DNA for the CDR3: TGTGCCACCAGTGATTCCGGTAATGAGCAGTTCTTC.

CDR3 protein: CASSLEEGLEAFF. The CDR3 DNA reads as TGTGCCAGCAGCTTGGAGGAGGGGTTGGAAGCTTTCTTT. The chain carries TRBV5-6 and TRBJ1-1, with D maybe TRBD1 (5 bases). CDR1 is SGHDT, CDR2 YYEEEE, per germline. Trimming removed 0 bases at V and 8 bases at J, with 11 bases between. The CDR3 consists of 13 residues.

This CDR3 reads CASSRSPGGNYGYTF. The CDR3 region has the DNA TGTGCCAGCAGTCGCTCCCCGGGGGGCAACTATGGCTACACCTTC. This chain uses TRBV28 with TRBJ1-2, with D perhaps matching TRBD1 (6 bases). Trimming pared 5 bases from V and 2 bases from J, leaving 15 bases between. The CDR3 is made up of 15 amino acids. The germline gives CDR1 MDHEN, CDR2 SYDVKM.

The rearrangement joins TRBV6-5 to TRBJ1-1; D remains unclear. This CDR3 region has 15 residues. Germline assignment: CDR1 MNHEY and CDR2 SVGAGI. Trimming cost V 4 bases and J 0 bases, with 12 bases left between them. In nucleotides, the CDR3 is TGTGCCAGCAGTTCCCAGAGGGTGATGAACACTGAAGCTTTCTTT. Its translation is CASSSQRVMNTEAFF.

This chain uses TRBV4-2 with TRBJ1-5, with 8 positions matching TRBD1. V lost 0 bases and J lost 2; bases outside the gene matches: 0. CDR3 length: 15 residues. The germline CDR1 and CDR2 sequences are LGHNA and YNFKEQ. CDR3 sequence reads: CASSQEQGGNQPQHF. The DNA for the CDR3 is TGTGCCAGCAGCCAAGAACAGGGGGGCAATCAGCCCCAGCATTTT.

This clone showed up just once. The V call is TRBV5-6, the J call TRBJ1-1, with a tentative D call TRBD1 (6 bases). V lost 4 bases and J lost 0, with 10 bases in between. Germline V gene lookup returns CDR1 SGHDT and CDR2 YYEEEE. CDR3 length: 14 amino acids. For the CDR3, the DNA is TGTGCCAGCAGCCCGGACAGCATGAACACTGAAGCTTTCTTT. Protein product: CASSPDSMNTEAFF.

The chain links TRBV5-5 to TRBJ1-5; 8 nucleotides match TRBD1. Losses at the gene ends were 1 base for V and 0 bases for J; bases not matched to a gene: 6. Germline CDR1 and CDR2: SGHKS and YYEKEE (reference sequence). The CDR3 runs to 17 residues. DNA for the CDR3: TGTGCCAGCAGCTTGACCCGGACAGGGAATAGCAATCAGCCCCAGCATTTT. This translates into CASSLTRTGNSNQPQHF.

V usage is TRBV7-9 and J usage is TRBJ1-1; TRBD1 matches at 7 bases. This CDR3 is built from 19 residues. The V gene end was trimmed by 1 base and the J gene end by 4 bases; junction bases not matched to a gene: 18. Germline lookup yields CDR1 SEHNR and CDR2 FQNEAQ (reference sequence). In nucleotides, the CDR3 is TGTGCCAGCAGCTTAGTGAACTGGGTCTGGACAGGCTTGAGCACTGAAGCTTTCTTT. Encoded protein: CASSLVNWVWTGLSTEAFF.

The CDR3: CASSHPDRGFGYTF. The DNA for the CDR3 is TGTGCCAGCAGTCATCCCGACAGGGGGTTTGGCTACACCTTC. The chain recombines TRBV6-5 with TRBJ1-2, with 9 bases identical to TRBD1. V trimming: 5 bases; J trimming: 7 bases; junction bases outside the gene matches: 8. From germline, CDR1 is MNHEY and CDR2 SVGAGI. This CDR3 is built from 14 residues.

The chain joins TRBV30 to TRBJ1-2; no definite D call. CDR3 size: 11 residues. V gave up 1 base and J gave up 5 bases, with 5 bases separating them. Germline assignment: CDR1 GTSNPN and CDR2 SVGIG (reference sequence). CDR3: CAWSATYGYTF. The CDR3 coding sequence is TGTGCCTGGAGTGCGACTTATGGCTACACCTTC.

The V gene is TRBV6-2 or TRBV6-3, the J gene TRBJ1-2; 8 nucleotides match TRBD1. With 6 bases clipped from V and 0 bases from J, the junction kept 6 bases outside the gene matches. Germline assignment: CDR1 MNHEY and CDR2 SVGEGT. The CDR3 covers 15 residues. CDR3 sequence: CASSVQGDANYGYTF. Written as DNA, the CDR3 is TGTGCCAGCAGCGTACAGGGGGATGCTAACTATGGCTACACCTTC.

The J gene is TRBJ1-1, the V gene TRBV6-5; TRBD1 matches 8 bases. The CDR3 loop spans 16 amino acids. Germline CDR1 is MNHEY and CDR2 is SVGAGI. The junction had 4 bases not matched to a gene; V was cut back by 0 bases and J by 1 base. The CDR3 protein is CASSYSDGTGNTEAFF. DNA of the CDR3: TGTGCCAGCAGTTACTCTGACGGGACAGGGAACACTGAAGCTTTCTTT.

V gene TRBV19 combines with J gene TRBJ1-1; no clear D gene. CDR1 is LNHDA and CDR2 is SQIVND in the germline V gene (reference sequence). The CDR3 is 13 amino acids. V gave up 7 bases and J gave up 1 base, with 10 bases separating them. The CDR3 DNA sequence: TGTGCCAGTACCGTGGCCCCGAACACTGAAGCTTTCTTT. It is translated as CASTVAPNTEAFF.

The chain carries TRBV6-2 or TRBV6-3 and TRBJ1-1; the match to TRBD1 covers 7 bases. The CDR3 is 14 residues long. The germline gives CDR1 MNHEY, CDR2 SVGEGT. V lost 2 bases and J lost 3; bases outside the gene matches: 3. DNA of the CDR3: TGTGCCAGCAGTTACCGCCAGGGGGACACTGAAGCTTTCTTT. It translates to CASSYRQGDTEAFF.

The chain employs TRBV30 and TRBJ1-5; D not resolved. Trimming took off 0 bases at V and 0 bases at J, with 6 bases between the two ends. This CDR3 region has 14 residues. From germline, CDR1 is GTSNPN and CDR2 SVGIG (reference sequence). CDR3 coding DNA: TGTGCCTGGAGTGTACGACTTAGCAATCAGCCCCAGCATTTT. Translated, it gives CAWSVRLSNQPQHF.

The chain is built from TRBV5-4 and TRBJ1-3; unclear D gene. CDR1 and CDR2 (germline): SGHNT, YYREEE (reference sequence). This CDR3 is built from 14 residues. The V gene lost 1 base and the J gene lost 4 bases, with 9 bases spanning the gap. DNA of the CDR3: TGTGCCAGCAGCTTGACAGCGGAAGGAAACACCATATATTTT. Translated, it gives CASSLTAEGNTIYF.

The V gene is TRBV5-1, the J gene TRBJ1-2, with TRBD1 matching 8 bases. Trimming cost V 1 base and J 8 bases; bases outside gene matches: 7. Looked up from germline, CDR1 is SGHRS and CDR2 is YFSETQ. The CDR3 has 14 amino acids. The CDR3 DNA sequence: TGCGCCAGCAGCTTGCTCCCGGGACAGGAAGGCTACACCTTC. Protein product: CASSLLPGQEGYTF.

This clone was counted between two and nine times. The chain joins TRBV6-4 to TRBJ2-3; 8 bases line up with TRBD1. CDR1 is MRHNA, CDR2 SNTAGT, per germline. The CDR3 contains 14 residues. Trimming took 4 bases from V and 6 from J; bases not matched to a gene: 6. The CDR3 DNA sequence: TGTGCCAGCAGTGCGGGGCAGGGGGCGGATACGCAGTATTTT. Its protein is CASSAGQGADTQYF.

This chain joins TRBV29-1 and TRBJ1-3; D is perhaps TRBD1 (6 bases). The CDR3 covers 14 residues. V was clipped by 6 bases and J by 4 bases, with 16 bases between them. Germline assignment: CDR1 SQVTM and CDR2 ANQGSEA. This CDR3 reads CSVAFGGRGNTIYF. The CDR3 DNA reads TGCAGCGTGGCCTTCGGGGGGCGCGGAAACACCATATATTTT.

This clone was recorded many times. V usage is TRBV19 and J usage is TRBJ1-4, with 9 bases that match TRBD1. The germline gives CDR1 LNHDA, CDR2 SQIVND (reference sequence). This CDR3 comprises 14 residues. With V trimmed by 5 bases and J by 8 bases, 6 bases remained unmatched. This CDR3 is CASSVGQGSEKLFF. The CDR3 DNA is TGTGCCAGTAGTGTAGGACAGGGGTCGGAAAAACTGTTTTTT. The variable domain in full, completed from reference TRBV19 and TRBJ1-4, reads DGGITQSPKYLFRKEGQNVTLSCEQNLNHDAMYWYRQDPGQGLRLIYYSQIVNDFQKGDIAEGYSVSREKKESFPLTVTSAQKNPTAFYLCASSVGQGSEKLFFGSGTQLSVL.

The chain joins TRBV30 to TRBJ1-2; 8 bases are shared with TRBD1. The germline gives CDR1 GTSNPN, CDR2 SVGIG (reference sequence). Germline trimming cut 1 base from V and 1 base from J; bases unmatched to any gene: 5. The CDR3 spans 15 residues. The CDR3 here is CAWSAAGGYNYGYTF. The CDR3 nucleotides read TGTGCCTGGAGTGCCGCAGGGGGCTATAACTATGGCTACACCTTC.

Written as DNA, the CDR3 is TGCGCCAGCAGCCAAGGGAGGGCAGGGTCAAAAGCCCAGCCCCAGCATTTT. It codes for CASSQGRAGSKAQPQHF. V is TRBV4-1 and J is TRBJ1-5; the D gene is possibly TRBD1 (5 bases). Germline V gene sequence: CDR1 MGHRA, CDR2 YSYEKL. V shed 1 base and J shed 7 bases, with 20 bases lying between them. The CDR3 contains 17 residues.